Given below is one T cell receptor beta chain in context. The antigen remains unidentified. The sample is drawn from a study of OX40 agonist ivuxolimab in advanced cancers. Study background: Ivuxolimab was delivered to patients intravenously every 2 weeks at doses spanning 0.01 to 10 mg/kg. One hepatocellular carcinoma and two cutaneous melanoma patients partially responded.

Regarding the study as a whole: The antigens recognized by the expanded peripheral T cells, that is their antigen specificity, were not determined. The CD4+ and CD8+ T cells in the blood had expanded clonally by week 6 at 0.1 to 3.0 mg/kg.

Repertoires were generated with immunoSEQ multiplex PCR, while TCRdb's copy carries only in-frame clones and drops some. The repertoire holds tens of thousands of clones, with approximately 85% as singletons. This receptor was taken from an adult with an advanced solid tumor such as melanoma, head and neck, liver or kidney cancer. The sample here was CD4+ or CD8+ T cells sorted from blood, taken in a trial of the OX40 agonist ivuxolimab.

CDR3 amino acids: CASSFRTSRGGEQYF. CDR3 nucleotide sequence: TGTGCCAGCAGTTTCCGGACAAGCAGGGGGGGCGAGCAGTACTTC. The V and J genes are TRBV27 and TRBJ2-7; D might be TRBD1 or TRBD2, each matching 7 bases. Germline V gene sequence: CDR1 MNHEY, CDR2 SMNVEV (reference sequence). This CDR3 has 15 amino acids. Trimming pared 3 bases from V and 6 bases from J, leaving 18 bases between.